This T cell receptor beta chain came from a study of PD-1 blockade in classical Hodgkin lymphoma. Notes on the study in general: CD4+ but not CD8+ TCR diversity rose significantly by C4D1.

Turning to this clone: Its antigen is not known.

V was pared by 4 bases and J by 2 bases, with 25 bases of the junction left unmatched. Germline CDR1 reads SGHRS; CDR2 reads YFSETQ. The CDR3 is 21 amino acids. The data were produced by immunoSEQ multiplex PCR, yet TCRdb's version contains in-frame clones alone and is incomplete. Among 13,000 to 15,000 clones, about 82% were seen once, and the ten largest hold about 4.5%. Every single patient, without exception, relapsed after autologous stem cell transplantation, and brentuximab vedotin exposure varied. The V call is TRBV5-1, the J call TRBJ2-7; 9 bases line up with TRBD2. The origin of this receptor is a human donor with classical Hodgkin lymphoma. This specimen consisted of peripheral blood mononuclear cells (PBMCs), obtained at baseline. The CDR3 spells CASSRGGSGSTYTPVPYEQYF. CDR3 bases: TGCGCCAGCAGCAGGGGGGGTAGCGGGAGCACTTACACCCCCGTGCCCTACGAGCAGTACTTC. The whole variable domain, filled in from reference TRBV5-1 and TRBJ2-7, reads KAGVTQTPRYLIKTRGQQVTLSCSPISGHRSVSWYQQTPGQGLQFLFEYFSETQRNKGNFPGRFSGRQFSNSRSEMNVSTLELGDSALYLCASSRGGSGSTYTPVPYEQYFGPGTRLTVT.